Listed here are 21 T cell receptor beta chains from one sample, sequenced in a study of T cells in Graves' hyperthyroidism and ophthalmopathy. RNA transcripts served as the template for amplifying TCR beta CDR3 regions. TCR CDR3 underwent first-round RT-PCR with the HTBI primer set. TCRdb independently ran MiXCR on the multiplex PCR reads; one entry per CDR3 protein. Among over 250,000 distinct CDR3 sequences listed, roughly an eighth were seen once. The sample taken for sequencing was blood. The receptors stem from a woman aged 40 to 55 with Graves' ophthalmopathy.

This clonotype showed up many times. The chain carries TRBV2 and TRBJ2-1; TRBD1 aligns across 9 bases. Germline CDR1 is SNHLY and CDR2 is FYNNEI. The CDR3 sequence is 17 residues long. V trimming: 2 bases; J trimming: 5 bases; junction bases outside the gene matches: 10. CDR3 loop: CASSEYFGTGPHNEQFF. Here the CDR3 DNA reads TGTGCCAGCAGTGAATACTTTGGGACAGGGCCCCACAATGAGCAGTTCTTC.

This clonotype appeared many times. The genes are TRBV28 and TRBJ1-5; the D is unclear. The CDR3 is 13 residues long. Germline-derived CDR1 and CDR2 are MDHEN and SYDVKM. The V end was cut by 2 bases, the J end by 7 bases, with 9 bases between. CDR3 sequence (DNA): TGTGCCAGCAGTTTAGTTCGGCGGCAGCCCCAGCATTTT. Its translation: CASSLVRRQPQHF. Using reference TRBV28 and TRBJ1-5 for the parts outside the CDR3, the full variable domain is DVKVTQSSRYLVKRTGEKVFLECVQDMDHENMFWYRQDPGLGLRLIYFSYDVKMKEKGDIPEGYSVSREKKERFSLILESASTNQTSMYLCASSLVRRQPQHFGDGTRLSIL.

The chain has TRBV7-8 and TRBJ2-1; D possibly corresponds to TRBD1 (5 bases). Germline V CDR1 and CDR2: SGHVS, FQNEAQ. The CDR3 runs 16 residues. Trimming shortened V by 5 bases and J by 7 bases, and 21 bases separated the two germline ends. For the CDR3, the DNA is TGTGCCAGCAGCCCAGGGTATGTGGGCTTACGGAATGAGCAGTTCTTC. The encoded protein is CASSPGYVGLRNEQFF. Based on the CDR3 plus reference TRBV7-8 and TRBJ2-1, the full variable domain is GAGVSQSPRYKVAKRGQDVALRCDPISGHVSLFWYQQALGQGPEFLTYFQNEAQLDKSGLPSDRFFAERPEGSVSTLKIQRTQQEDSAVYLCASSPGYVGLRNEQFFGPGTRLTVL.

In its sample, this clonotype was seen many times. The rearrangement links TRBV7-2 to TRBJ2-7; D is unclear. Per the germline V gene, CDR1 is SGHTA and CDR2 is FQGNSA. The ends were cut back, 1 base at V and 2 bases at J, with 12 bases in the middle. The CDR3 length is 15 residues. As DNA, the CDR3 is TGTGCCAGCAGCTTAGGTGTGGCCGTCCCCTACGAGCAGTACTTC. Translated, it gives CASSLGVAVPYEQYF.

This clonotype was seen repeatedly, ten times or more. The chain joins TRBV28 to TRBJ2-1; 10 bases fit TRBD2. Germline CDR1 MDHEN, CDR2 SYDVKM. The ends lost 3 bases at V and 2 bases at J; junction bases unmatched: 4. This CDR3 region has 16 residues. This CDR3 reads CASSFSSGSPYNEQFF. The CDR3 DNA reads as TGTGCCAGCAGTTTCTCTAGCGGGAGCCCCTACAATGAGCAGTTCTTC. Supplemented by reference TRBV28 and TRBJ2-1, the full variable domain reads DVKVTQSSRYLVKRTGEKVFLECVQDMDHENMFWYRQDPGLGLRLIYFSYDVKMKEKGDIPEGYSVSREKKERFSLILESASTNQTSMYLCASSFSSGSPYNEQFFGPGTRLTVL.

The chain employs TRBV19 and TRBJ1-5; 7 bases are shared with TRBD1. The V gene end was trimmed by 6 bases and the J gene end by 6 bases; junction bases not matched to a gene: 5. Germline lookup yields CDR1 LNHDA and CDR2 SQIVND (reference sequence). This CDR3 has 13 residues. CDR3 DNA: TGTGCCAGTAGGCACAGGGGTATTCAGCCCCAGCATTTT. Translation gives CASRHRGIQPQHF.

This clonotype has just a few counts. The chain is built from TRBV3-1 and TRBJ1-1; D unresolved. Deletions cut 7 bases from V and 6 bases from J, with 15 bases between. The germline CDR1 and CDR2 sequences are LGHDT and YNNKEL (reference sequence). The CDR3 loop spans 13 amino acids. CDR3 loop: CASTFREAAEAFF. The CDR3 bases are TGTGCCAGCACCTTCCGGGAGGCCGCTGAAGCTTTCTTT.

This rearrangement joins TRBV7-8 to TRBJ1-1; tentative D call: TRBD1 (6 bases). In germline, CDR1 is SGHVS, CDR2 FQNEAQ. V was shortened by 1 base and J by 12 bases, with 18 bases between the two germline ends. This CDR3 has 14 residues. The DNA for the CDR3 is TGTGCCAGCAGCTTAGGAGTGTCAGGGGACGGCACTTTCTTT. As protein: CASSLGVSGDGTFF.

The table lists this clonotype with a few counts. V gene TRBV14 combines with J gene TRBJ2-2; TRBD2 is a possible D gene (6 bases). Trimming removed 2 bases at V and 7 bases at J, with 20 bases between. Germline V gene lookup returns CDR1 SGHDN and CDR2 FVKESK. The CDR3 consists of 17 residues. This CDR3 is CASSQILAGYGIGELFF. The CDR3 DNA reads TGTGCCAGCAGCCAAATACTAGCTGGGTATGGGATCGGGGAGCTGTTTTTT.

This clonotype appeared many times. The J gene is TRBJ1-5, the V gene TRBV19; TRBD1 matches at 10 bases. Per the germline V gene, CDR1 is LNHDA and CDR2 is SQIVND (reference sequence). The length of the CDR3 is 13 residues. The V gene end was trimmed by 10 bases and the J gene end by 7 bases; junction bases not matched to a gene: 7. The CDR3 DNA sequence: TGTGCCAACAGTGACAGGGGGCGGCAGCCCCAGCATTTT. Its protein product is CANSDRGRQPQHF.

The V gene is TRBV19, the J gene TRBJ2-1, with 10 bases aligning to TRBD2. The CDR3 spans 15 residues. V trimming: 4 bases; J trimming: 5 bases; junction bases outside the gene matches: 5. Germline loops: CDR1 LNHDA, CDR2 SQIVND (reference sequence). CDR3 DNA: TGTGCCAGTAGTACGACTAGCGGGTACGACAATGAGCAGTTCTTC. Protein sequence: CASSTTSGYDNEQFF.

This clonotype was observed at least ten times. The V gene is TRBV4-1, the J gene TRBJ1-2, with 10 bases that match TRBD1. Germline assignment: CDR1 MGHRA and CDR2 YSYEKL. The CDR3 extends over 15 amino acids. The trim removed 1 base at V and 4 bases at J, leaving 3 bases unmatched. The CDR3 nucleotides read TGCGCCAGCAGCCAAGGGACAGGGGGAGGCTATGGCTACACCTTC. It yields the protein CASSQGTGGGYGYTF.

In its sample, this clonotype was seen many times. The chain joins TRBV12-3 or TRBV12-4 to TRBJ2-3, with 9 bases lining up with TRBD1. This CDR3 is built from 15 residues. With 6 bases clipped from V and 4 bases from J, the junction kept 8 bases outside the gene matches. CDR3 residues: CASSRLGQGADTQYF. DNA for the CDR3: TGTGCCAGCAGCCGATTGGGACAGGGAGCAGATACGCAGTATTTT.

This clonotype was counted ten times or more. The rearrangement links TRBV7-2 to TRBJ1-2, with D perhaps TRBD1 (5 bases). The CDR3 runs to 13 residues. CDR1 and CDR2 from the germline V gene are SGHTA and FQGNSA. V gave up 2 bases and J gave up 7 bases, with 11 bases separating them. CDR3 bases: TGTGCCAGCAGCTTACTGGGGGAGGGTGGCTACACCTTC. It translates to CASSLLGEGGYTF. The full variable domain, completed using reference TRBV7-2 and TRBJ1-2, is GAGVSQSPSNKVTEKGKDVELRCDPISGHTALYWYRQSLGQGLEFLIYFQGNSAPDKSGLPSDRFSAERTGGSVSTLTIQRTQQEDSAVYLCASSLLGEGGYTFGSGTRLTVV.

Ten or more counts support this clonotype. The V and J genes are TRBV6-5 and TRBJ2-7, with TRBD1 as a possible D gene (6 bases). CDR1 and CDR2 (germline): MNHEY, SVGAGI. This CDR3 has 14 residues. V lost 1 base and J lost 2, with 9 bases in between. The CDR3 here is CASSYFTGPYEQYF. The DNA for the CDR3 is TGTGCCAGCAGTTACTTTACAGGGCCCTACGAGCAGTACTTC.

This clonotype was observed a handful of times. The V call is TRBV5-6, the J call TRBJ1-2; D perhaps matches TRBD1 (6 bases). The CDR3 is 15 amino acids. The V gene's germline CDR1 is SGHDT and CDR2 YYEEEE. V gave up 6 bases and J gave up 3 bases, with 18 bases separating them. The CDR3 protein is CASNNGGRGYYGYTF. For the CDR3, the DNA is TGTGCCAGCAATAACGGGGGCAGAGGATACTATGGCTACACCTTC.

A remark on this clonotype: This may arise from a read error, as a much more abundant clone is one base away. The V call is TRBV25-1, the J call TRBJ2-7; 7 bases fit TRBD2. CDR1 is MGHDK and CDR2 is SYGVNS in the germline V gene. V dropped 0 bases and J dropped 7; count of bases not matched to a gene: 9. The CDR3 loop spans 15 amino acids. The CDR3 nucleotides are TGTGCCAGCAGTGAATACGAAAGCGGGGCGACTGAGCAGTACTTC. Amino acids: CASSEYESGATEQYF.

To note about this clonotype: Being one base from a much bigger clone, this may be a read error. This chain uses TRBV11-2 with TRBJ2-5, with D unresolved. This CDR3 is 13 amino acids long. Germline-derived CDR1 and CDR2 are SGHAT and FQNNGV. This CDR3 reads CVSSFTLQETQYF. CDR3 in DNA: TGTGTCAGCAGCTTTACCCTCCAAGAGACCCAGTACTTC.

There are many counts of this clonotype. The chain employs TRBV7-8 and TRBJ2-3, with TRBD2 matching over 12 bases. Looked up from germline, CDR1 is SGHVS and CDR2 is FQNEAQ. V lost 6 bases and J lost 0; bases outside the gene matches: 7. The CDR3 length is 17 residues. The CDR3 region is CASRRRGLAGSTDTQYF. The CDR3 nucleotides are TGTGCCAGCAGGCGAAGAGGACTAGCGGGGAGCACAGATACGCAGTATTTT.

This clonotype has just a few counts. CDR3 sequence: CASSFFPGQPQHF. CDR3 sequence (DNA): TGTGCCAGCAGCTTTTTCCCGGGTCAGCCCCAGCATTTT. The rearrangement uses TRBV7-9 and TRBJ1-5, with unresolved D. The germline V gene encodes CDR1 SEHNR and CDR2 FQNEAQ (reference sequence). This CDR3 is 13 amino acids long. V was cut by 3 bases and J by 6 bases, with 9 bases left in between.

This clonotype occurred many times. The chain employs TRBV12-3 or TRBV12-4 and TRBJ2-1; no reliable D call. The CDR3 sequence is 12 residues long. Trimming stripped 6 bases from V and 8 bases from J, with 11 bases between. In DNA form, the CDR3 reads TGTGCCAGCAGCCAACATGGGGATGAGCAGTTCTTC. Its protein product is CASSQHGDEQFF.